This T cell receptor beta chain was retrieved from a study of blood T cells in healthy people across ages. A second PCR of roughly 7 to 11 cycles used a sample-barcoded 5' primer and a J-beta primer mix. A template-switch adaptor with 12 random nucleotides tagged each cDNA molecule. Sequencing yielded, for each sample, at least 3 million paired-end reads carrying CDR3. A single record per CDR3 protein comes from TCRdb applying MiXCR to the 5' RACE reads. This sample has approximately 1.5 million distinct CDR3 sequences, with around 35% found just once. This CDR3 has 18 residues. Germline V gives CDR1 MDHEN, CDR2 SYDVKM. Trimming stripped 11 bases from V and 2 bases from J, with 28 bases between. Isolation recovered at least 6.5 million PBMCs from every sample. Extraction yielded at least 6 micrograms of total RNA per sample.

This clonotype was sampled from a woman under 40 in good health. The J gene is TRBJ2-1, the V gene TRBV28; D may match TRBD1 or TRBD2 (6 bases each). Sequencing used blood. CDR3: CAGKGPGALLVAYNEQFF. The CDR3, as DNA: TGTGCCGGCAAGGGCCCGGGGGCGCTACTAGTGGCCTACAATGAGCAGTTCTTC.